The T cell receptor beta chain described here comes from a study of CD8+ T cells in alopecia areata. cDNA prepared by RNA extraction and subsequent reverse transcription served as the template for sequencing. Using immunoSEQ multiplex PCR, the repertoire was profiled, and TCRdb retains in-frame clones only, with some absent. The data hold approximately 99,000 clones, with approximately 50% observed a single time. As for this clone: Its antigen remains unknown.

In alopecia areata patients, both lesional scalp punch biopsies and peripheral blood were collected. PBMCs yielded sorted CD4+ and CD8+ T cells. Study-level results: In lesional scalp, particularly from alopecia totalis/universalis, clonality was higher than in normal scalp. Clarity of TCR sharing across patients fell short of that in mice, possibly HLA-related.

The TCR sequence derives from a human donor with alopecia areata. Sequenced: NKG2D-low CD8+ T cells sorted from blood.

The CDR3, as DNA: TGTGCCAGCAGCCACGCGGCCCATCAAGGGGGCAATGAGCAGTTCTTC. The encoded protein is CASSHAAHQGGNEQFF. The gene calls are TRBV28 and TRBJ2-1; tentative D call: TRBD1 (6 bases). Trimming stripped 6 bases from V and 6 bases from J, with 21 bases between. Germline V gene sequence: CDR1 MDHEN, CDR2 SYDVKM. CDR3 length: 16 residues.